The text below deals with one T cell receptor beta chain. Sequenced by immunoSEQ multiplex PCR; TCRdb stores in-frame clones only, minus some. The sample records a few hundred thousand clones, about 85% being singletons. CDR3 size: 14 residues. The data belong to a study of blood T cell repertoires in COVID-19. The J gene is TRBJ2-7, the V gene TRBV21-1; the table's D call, TRBD2, has no DNA check behind it. TRBV21-1 is termed a pseudogene. The material sequenced was peripheral blood. This TCR came from a young man with active or convalescent COVID-19. The CDR3 DNA sequence: TGTGCCAGCAGAAGAGCGGGAGGGAGGAACGAGCAGTACTTC. Its translation is CASRRAGGRNEQYF.